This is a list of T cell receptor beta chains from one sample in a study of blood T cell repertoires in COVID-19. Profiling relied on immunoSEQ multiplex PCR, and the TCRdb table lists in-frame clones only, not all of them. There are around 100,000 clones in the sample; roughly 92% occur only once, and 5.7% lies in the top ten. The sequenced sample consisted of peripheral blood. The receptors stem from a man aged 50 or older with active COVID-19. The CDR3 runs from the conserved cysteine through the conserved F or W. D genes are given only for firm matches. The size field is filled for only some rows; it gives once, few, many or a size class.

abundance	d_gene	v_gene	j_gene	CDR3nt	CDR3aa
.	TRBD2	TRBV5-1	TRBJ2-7	TGCGCCAGCAGCTTGGCCCCTAGCGGGAGTTTCTACGAGCAGTACTTC	CASSLAPSGSFYEQYF
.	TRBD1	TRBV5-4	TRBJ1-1	TGTGCCAGCAGCTGGGAGGGGACAGGGTACACTGAAGCTTTCTTT	CASSWEGTGYTEAFF
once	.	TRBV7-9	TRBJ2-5	TGTGCCAGCAGCTTAATTCTAAACCAAGAGACCCAGTACTTC	CASSLILNQETQYF
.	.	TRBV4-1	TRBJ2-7	TGCGCCAGCAGCCAGAGACTAGAAGGTATTTACGAGCAGTACTTC	CASSQRLEGIYEQYF
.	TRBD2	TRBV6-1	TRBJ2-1	TGTGCCAGTACTAGCGGGAGGCGGTCCTACAATGAGCAGTTCTTC	CASTSGRRSYNEQFF
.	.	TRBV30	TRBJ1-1	TGTGCCTGGAGTGCCCTAATGAACACTGAAGCTTTCTTT	CAWSALMNTEAFF
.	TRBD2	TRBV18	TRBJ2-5	TGTGCCAGCTCACCCGAAGCGGGACAAGAGACCCAGTACTTC	CASSPEAGQETQYF
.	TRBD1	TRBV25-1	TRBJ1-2	TGTGCCAGCAGTGATATGAGGGGGCCCTTCGAGGGCTACACCTTC	CASSDMRGPFEGYTF
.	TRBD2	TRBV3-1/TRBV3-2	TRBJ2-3	TGTGCCAGCAGCCAAGATCGGGGGGGAGGGCCCGATACGCAGTATTTT	CASSQDRGGGPDTQYF
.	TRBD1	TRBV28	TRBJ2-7	TGTGCCAGCAGTCCCTGGGACAGACTTTACGAGCAGTACTTC	CASSPWDRLYEQYF
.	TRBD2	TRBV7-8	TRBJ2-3	TGTGCCAGCAGCTTAAGGAGGACTAGCGGCACAGATACGCAGTATTTT	CASSLRRTSGTDTQYF
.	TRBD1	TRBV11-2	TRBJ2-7	TGTGCCAGCAGAGTTAATCCGGGACGACGGGACAGTTACGAGCAGTACTTC	CASRVNPGRRDSYEQYF
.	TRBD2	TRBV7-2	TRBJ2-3	TGTGCCAGCAGCTTACTGGTAGCGGGAGGTTCTGTGGGGAATACGCAGTATTTT	CASSLLVAGGSVGNTQYF
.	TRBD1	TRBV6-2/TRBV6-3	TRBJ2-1	TGTGCCAGCAGTTACGGGACAGGGGCTTACAATGAGCAGTTCTTC	CASSYGTGAYNEQFF
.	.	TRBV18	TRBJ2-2	TGTGCCAGCTCACCTCACTCGAACACCGGGGAGCTGTTTTTT	CASSPHSNTGELFF
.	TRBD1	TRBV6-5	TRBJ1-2	TGTGCCAGCAGCGAGACAGGGGGCACTAACTATGGCTACACCTTC	CASSETGGTNYGYTF
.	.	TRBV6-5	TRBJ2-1	TGTGCCAGCACTCCGGGACACCCCTACAATGAGCAGTTCTTC	CASTPGHPYNEQFF
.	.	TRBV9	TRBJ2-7	TGTGCCAGCAGCGGAGGGATTAGCGGCTACGAGCAGTACTTC	CASSGGISGYEQYF
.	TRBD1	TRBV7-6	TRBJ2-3	TGTGCCAGCAGCTCGCGGACAGGGACAGATACGCAGTATTTT	CASSSRTGTDTQYF
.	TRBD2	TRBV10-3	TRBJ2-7	TGTGCCATCAGTGAGTTAAACATGGGACTAGGAGGGGAGCAGTACTTC	CAISELNMGLGGEQYF
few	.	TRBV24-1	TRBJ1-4	TGTGCCACCAGTGATGGAACAGATGAAAAACTGTTTTTT	CATSDGTDEKLFF
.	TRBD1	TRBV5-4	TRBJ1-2	TGTGCCACCCTTGATATAGGCAGGGGGAGAGGCTACACCTTC	CATLDIGRGRGYTF
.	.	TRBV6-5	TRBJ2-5	TGTGCCAGCAGCCCACTCGCTCAAGAGACCCAGTACTTC	CASSPLAQETQYF
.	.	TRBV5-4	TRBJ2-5	TGTGCCAGCAGTACTCCCCAGGGGCGTGGGGAGACCCAGTACTTC	CASSTPQGRGETQYF
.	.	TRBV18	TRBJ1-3	TGTGCCAGCACGAAGGGACAAGACTCTGGAAACACCATATATTTT	CASTKGQDSGNTIYF
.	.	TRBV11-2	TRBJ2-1	TGTGCCAGCAGCTTTTGGGGGGGCCTCGACAATGAGCAGTTCTTC	CASSFWGGLDNEQFF
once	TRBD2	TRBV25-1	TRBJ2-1	TGTGCCAGCAGCGAGACTAGCACGGTCAATGAGCAGTTCTTC	CASSETSTVNEQFF
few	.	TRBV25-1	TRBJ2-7	TGTGCCAGCATGATAGCGGAGTCCTACGAGCAGTACTTC	CASMIAESYEQYF
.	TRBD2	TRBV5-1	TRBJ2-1	TGCGCCAGCAGCTTCAGCGGGAGCTCCTACAATGAGCAGTTCTTC	CASSFSGSSYNEQFF
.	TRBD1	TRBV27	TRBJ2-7	TGTGCCAGCAGTCGCCGACAGGGGGCGTACGAGCAGTACTTC	CASSRRQGAYEQYF
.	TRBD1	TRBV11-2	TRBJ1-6	TGTGCCAGCAGCCCCACCAGGGGGACAGGAACTAATTCACCCCTCCACTTT	CASSPTRGTGTNSPLHF
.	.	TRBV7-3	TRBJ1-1	TGTGCCAGCAGCCCGTCCTTCAACACTGAAGCTTTCTTT	CASSPSFNTEAFF
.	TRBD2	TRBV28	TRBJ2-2	TGTGCCAGCAGTTTACAGCTAGCGGGAGGGGCGAGGGAGCTGTTTTTT	CASSLQLAGGARELFF
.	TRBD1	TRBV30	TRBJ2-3	TGTGCCTGGGGCTACGGGACAGGGGAAAATACGCAGTATTTT	CAWGYGTGENTQYF
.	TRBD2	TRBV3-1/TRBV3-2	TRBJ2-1	TGTGCCAGCAGCCCGAATTTAGCGGGAGAGGGGTTCTTC	CASSPNLAGEGFF
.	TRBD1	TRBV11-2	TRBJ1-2	TGTGCCAGCAGCTCACCCCCGGGACAGGGGGACTATGGCTACACCTTC	CASSSPPGQGDYGYTF
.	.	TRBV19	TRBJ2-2	TGTGCCAGTAGTATCAGGGTGGGCCTGGGGACCGGGGAGCTGTTTTTT	CASSIRVGLGTGELFF
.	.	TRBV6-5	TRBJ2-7	TGTGCCAGCATCCCGGACAGATTCCCCTACGAGCAGTACTTC	CASIPDRFPYEQYF
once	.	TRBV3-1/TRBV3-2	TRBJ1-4	TGTGCCAGCAGATTGACAAGGGAGGGGGAAAAACTGTTTTTT	CASRLTREGEKLFF
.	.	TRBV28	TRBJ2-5	TGTGCCAGCAAACCGGGGGACCAAGAGACCCAGTACTTC	CASKPGDQETQYF
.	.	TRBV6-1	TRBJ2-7	TGTGCCAGCAGTGAAAATAGCTCCTACGAGCAGTACTTC	CASSENSSYEQYF